The clone carrying this T cell receptor beta chain was counted only a few times. After removal of 1 base from V and 6 bases from J, the junction contained 7 bases not matched to a gene. Germline CDR1 and CDR2: MGHRA and YSYEKL. This CDR3 is 15 amino acids long. This sample is drawn from a study of blood T cell repertoires in COVID-19. Seattle participants joined during active infection and were tracked over time. As processed by the authors: Counts of nucleated cells, estimated from reference gene primer amplification, were obtained. Profiled with immunoSEQ multiplex PCR; TCRdb holds only in-frame clones, not every one. The DNA gave D and trimming, while V, J and clone size come from that table. Seen here are roughly 340,000 clones, over 80% observed once, and the top ten hold 6% to 7%.

The source is a woman aged 45-65 years with COVID-19, enrolled during active disease. V is TRBV4-1 and J is TRBJ2-7, with 9 positions matching TRBD2. The source material was peripheral blood. Written as DNA, the CDR3 is TGCGCCAGCAGCCAAGGGGGCGGGAGGGGCCTCGAGCAGTACTTC. This codes for CASSQGGGRGLEQYF.